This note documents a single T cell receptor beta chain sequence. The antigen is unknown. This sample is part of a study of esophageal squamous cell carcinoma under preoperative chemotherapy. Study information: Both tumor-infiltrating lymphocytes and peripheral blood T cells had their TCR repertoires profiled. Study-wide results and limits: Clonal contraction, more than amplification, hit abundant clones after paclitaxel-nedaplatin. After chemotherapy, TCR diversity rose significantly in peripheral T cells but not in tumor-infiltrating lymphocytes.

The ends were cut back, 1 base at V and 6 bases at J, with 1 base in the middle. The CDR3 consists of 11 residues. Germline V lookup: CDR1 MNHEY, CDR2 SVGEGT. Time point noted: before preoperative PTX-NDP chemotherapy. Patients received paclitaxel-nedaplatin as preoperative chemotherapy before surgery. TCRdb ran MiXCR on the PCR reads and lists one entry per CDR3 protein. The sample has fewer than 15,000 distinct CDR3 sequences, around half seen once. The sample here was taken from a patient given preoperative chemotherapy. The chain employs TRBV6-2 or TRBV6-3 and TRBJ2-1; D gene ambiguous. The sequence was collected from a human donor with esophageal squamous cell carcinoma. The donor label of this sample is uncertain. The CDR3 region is CASSYFNEQFF. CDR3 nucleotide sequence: TGTGCCAGCAGTTACTTCAATGAGCAGTTCTTC.